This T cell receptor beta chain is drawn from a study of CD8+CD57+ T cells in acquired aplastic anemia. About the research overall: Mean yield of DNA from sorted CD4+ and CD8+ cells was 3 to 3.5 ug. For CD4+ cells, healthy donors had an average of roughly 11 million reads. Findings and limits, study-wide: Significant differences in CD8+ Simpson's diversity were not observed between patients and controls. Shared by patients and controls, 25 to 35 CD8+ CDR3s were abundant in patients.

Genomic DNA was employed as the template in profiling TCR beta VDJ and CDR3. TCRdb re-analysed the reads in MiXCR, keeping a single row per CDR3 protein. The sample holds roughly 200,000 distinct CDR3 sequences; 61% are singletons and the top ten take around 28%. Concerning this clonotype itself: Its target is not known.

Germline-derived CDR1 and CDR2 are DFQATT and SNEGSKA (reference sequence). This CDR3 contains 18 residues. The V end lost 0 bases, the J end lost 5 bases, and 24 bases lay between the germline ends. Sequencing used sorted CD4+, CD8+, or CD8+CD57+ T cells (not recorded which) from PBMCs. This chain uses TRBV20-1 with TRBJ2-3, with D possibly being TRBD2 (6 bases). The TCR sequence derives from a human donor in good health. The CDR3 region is CSARDTGGTSLRGDTQYF. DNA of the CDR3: TGCAGTGCTAGAGATACGGGCGGGACCTCCTTACGGGGAGATACGCAGTATTTT.